Reported below is one T cell receptor (beta chain). Its antigen is still unknown. Donors were drawn from the approximately 120-subject validation cohort, separate from the approximately 640-subject first cohort. The source of the sample is a study of cytomegalovirus exposure and HLA in healthy donors. Study-wide results and caveats: Listed as cytomegalovirus-associated were 164 TCR beta chains. Most observed TCR sequences were rare, whereas some public TCRs were detected in many donors. In vitro testing confirmed a few CMV-associated chains as specific for CMV antigens.

Produced via immunoSEQ multiplex PCR; TCRdb's table is partial and in-frame only. Among 120,000 or so clones listed, approximately 92% were seen once. Per the germline V gene, CDR1 is KGHSH and CDR2 is LQKENI. The CDR3 runs 17 residues. The germline V and J ends were trimmed by 1 base and 3 bases, with 16 bases remaining between them. The source material was PBMCs. The chain joins TRBV18 to TRBJ1-5, with no clear D. This clonotype originated in a woman aged 18 to 35 in good health and CMV-seronegative. CDR3 residues: CASSPLVKLSPNQPQHF. CDR3 coding DNA: TGTGCCAGCTCACCACTAGTTAAACTTTCGCCCAATCAGCCCCAGCATTTT.